This T cell receptor beta chain was captured in a study of T cells in Graves' hyperthyroidism and ophthalmopathy (dated by TCRdb to between 2018 and 2021). Broadly, across the study: Peripheral blood was sampled at the time of initial diagnosis, prior to any treatment. A discovery cohort of roughly 96 patients, roughly 43 with Graves' ophthalmopathy and approximately 55 with stable Graves' hyperthyroidism, was used to find distinguishing TCR V-J signatures. Whether ophthalmopathy could be predicted prospectively was tested in an independent validation cohort made up of under 20 hyperthyroidism patients plus 17 patients who later progressed to ophthalmopathy. For training and testing, the 100 or so patients in the discovery cohort were randomly divided in a 7:3 ratio. In six Graves' hyperthyroidism patients, the study also compared T-cell repertoires from thyroid tissue with T-cell repertoires from blood. Following sampling, methimazole starting at 30 mg daily was given to hyperthyroidism patients, and high-dose intravenous methylprednisolone was given to ophthalmopathy patients. The paper describes TCR Vbeta CDR3 sequencing of around 140 peripheral blood samples, made up of some 40 ophthalmopathy patients, some 80 hyperthyroidism patients and about 17 progressor patients. Points the paper makes about the study in general: In cross-validation, a model built on a 13 V-J signature told ophthalmopathy apart from stable hyperthyroidism with over 85% sensitivity and about 81% specificity, and in testing the same model reached 80%/75%. In validation, the model predicted progression to ophthalmopathy a median of 6.5 months before onset, with roughly 70% sensitivity and 72.22% specificity. Most expanded thyroid clonotypes (frequency above 0.001) were also detected in blood, a finding suggesting that blood repertoires may reflect thyroid immune responses. No statistical method was used to set the sample size in advance, and investigators knew the group allocation.

Points on this clonotype: Its antigen specificity is not known. No base qualities exist here, and no much larger clone lies one base off it.

The CDR3 contains 17 residues, cysteine and phenylalanine counted. CDR3 DNA is the only sequence kept; it has 51 bases, read in frame from the first base. Trimming leaves V shorter by 1 base and J shorter by 8 bases, with the junction holding 13 bases beyond the gene matches. Sequences SGHRS (CDR1) and YFSETQ (CDR2) are obtained from the germline V gene. Ophthalmopathy patients had moderately to severely active disease, with a Clinical Activity Score of 3 or more, a NOSPECS grade of 4 or more, and a disease duration of less than 3 months. The study excluded patients with uncontrolled infections, other autoimmune diseases, pregnancy or lactation. Diagnoses relied on clinical symptoms, serum thyroxine and TRAb, thyroid ultrasound and orbital computed tomography. PBMCs were isolated from about 9 ml of fresh peripheral blood by Ficoll-Paque density gradient centrifugation. Total RNA was extracted using Trizol reagent, and RNA quality was assessed on an Agilent 2100 Bioanalyzer.

The TCR beta CDR3 regions were amplified from the RNA transcripts. A first-round RT-PCR of the TCR CDR3 used the HTBI primer set with the Qiagen OneStep RT-PCR kit. Libraries were constructed in a second round of multiplex PCR, after which size selection and purification were performed. Paired-end sequencing of the libraries was performed with 100 bp reads on an Illumina HiSeq2000. Turning to the authors' computational methods: SOAPnuke was used to process the raw data, removing reads that contained adapters or uncalled bases, had a mean Phred below 15, or lacked an exact match to the constant primer or identifier. COPE v1.2.5 was used to merge high-quality paired reads, and clonotypes were defined as unique nucleotide sequences. Clonotypes were aligned to IMGT TRBV, TRBD and TRBJ reference segments using MiTCR v1.1. Analysis was restricted to V-J combinations with a frequency above 0.0001, which covered 99.2% of repertoires. A TCS score was defined as the ratio of F50 (clonal expansion) to E x V (chaos), with BLOSUM62-based TCRdist applied between CDR3 peptides within each V-J. Welch's t-statistics and random forest reduced 450 to 600 V-J features to 13, which were used in a naive Bayes classifier (R e1071). TCRdb reran the public reads through fastp at Q25 and MiXCR, keeping productive beta chains. Each entry merges the rows of one CDR3 protein and shows their most common DNA and genes. It is TCRdb's table, rather than the study itself, that gives the V and J calls and clone size. The sample profile shows 350,000 to 400,000 distinct CDR3 sequences; about a fifth of them were found once. The top ten constitute 40% of the sample.

Sequencing was done on a sample of blood. The sequence links TRBV5-1 to TRBJ2-4, with 9 central nucleotides matching TRBD1. The receptor was derived from a man between 18 and 35 years old with Graves' ophthalmopathy. In nucleotides, the sequence is TGCGCCAGCAGCTTGTCACCCAGGAGGACAGGGGAATACATTCAGTACTTC. It codes for CASSLSPRRTGEYIQYF.